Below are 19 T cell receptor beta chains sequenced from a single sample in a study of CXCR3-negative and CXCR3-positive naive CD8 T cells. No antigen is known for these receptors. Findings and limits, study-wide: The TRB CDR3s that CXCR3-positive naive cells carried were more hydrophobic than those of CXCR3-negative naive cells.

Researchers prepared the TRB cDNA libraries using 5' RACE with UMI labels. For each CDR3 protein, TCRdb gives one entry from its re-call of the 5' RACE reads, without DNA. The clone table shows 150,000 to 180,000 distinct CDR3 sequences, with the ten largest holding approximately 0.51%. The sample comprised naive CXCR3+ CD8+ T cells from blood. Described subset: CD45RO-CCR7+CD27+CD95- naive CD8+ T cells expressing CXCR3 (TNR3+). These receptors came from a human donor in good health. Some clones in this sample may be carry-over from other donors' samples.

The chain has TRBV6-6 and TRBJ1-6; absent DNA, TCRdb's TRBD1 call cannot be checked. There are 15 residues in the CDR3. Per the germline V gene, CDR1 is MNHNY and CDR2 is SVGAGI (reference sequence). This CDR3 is CASSYALGPNSPLHF.

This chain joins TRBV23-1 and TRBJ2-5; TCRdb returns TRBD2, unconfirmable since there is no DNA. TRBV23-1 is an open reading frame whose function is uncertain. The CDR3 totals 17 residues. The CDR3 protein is CASSQFSCWRGKETQYF.

CDR3 sequence: CASSQDRTGGSTDYEQYF. This chain connects TRBV4-3 to TRBJ2-7; TCRdb proposes TRBD1, but this gene call is untestable without DNA. Germline V CDR1 and CDR2: LGHNA, YSLEER. The CDR3 is 18 amino acids.

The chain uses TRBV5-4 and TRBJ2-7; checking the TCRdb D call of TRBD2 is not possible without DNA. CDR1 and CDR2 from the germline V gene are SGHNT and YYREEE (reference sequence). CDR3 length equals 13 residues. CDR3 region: CASSFTLAGAQYF.

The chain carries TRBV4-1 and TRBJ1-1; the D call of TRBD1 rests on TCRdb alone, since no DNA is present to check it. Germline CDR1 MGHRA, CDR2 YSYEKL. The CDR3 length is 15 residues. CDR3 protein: CASSQARGVNTEAFF.

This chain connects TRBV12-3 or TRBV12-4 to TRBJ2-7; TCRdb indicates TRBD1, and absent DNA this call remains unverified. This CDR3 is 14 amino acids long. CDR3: CASSSTGPADEQYF.

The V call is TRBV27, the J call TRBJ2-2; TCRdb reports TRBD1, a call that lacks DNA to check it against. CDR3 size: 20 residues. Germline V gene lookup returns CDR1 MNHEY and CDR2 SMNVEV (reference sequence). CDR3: CASRPIYGGGLAMNTGELFF.

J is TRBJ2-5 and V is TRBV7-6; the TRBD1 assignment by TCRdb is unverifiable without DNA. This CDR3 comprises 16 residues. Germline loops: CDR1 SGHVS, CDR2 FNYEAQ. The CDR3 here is CASNAQPGQRVETQYF.

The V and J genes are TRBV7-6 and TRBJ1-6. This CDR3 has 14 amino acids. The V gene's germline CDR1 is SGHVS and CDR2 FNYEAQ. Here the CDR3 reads CASRQGGDNSPLHF.

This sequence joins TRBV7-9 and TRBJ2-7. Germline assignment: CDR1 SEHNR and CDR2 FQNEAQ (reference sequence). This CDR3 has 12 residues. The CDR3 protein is CASSLESSEQYF.

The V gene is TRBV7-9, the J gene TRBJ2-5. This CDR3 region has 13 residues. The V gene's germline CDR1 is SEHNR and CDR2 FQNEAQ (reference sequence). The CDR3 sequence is CASSLGGVETQYF.

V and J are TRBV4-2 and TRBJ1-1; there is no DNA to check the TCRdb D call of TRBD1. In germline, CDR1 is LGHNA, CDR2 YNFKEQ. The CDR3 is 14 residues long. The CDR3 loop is CASRPGAPFAEAFF.

The CDR3 here is CASSLSGAGGGNQPQHF. This chain uses TRBV27 with TRBJ1-5; checking the TCRdb D call of TRBD1 is not possible without DNA. Germline loops: CDR1 MNHEY, CDR2 SMNVEV (reference sequence). This CDR3 is built from 17 residues.

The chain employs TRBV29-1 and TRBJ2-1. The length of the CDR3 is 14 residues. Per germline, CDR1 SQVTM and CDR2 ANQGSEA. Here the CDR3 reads CSVVIRHSYNEQFF.

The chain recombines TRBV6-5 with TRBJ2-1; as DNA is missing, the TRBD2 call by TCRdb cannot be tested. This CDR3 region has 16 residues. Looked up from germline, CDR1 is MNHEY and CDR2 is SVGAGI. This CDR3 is CASSETGLAGANEQFF.

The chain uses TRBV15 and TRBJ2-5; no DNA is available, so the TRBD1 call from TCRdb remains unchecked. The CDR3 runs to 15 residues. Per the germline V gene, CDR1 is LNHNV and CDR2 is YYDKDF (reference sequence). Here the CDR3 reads CATSREGAHQETQYF.

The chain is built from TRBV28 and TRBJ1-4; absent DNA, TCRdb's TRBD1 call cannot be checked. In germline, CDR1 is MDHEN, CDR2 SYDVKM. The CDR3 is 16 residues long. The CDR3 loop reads CASSPGTGDRNEKLFF.

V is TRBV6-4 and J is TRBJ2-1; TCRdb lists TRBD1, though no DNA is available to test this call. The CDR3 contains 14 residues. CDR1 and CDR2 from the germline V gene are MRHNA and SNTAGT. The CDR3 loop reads CASSEGHTDHEQFF.

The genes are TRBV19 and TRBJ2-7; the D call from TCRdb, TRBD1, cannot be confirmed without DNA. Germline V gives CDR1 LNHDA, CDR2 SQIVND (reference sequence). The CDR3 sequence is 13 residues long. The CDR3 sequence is CASSTTVSYEQYF.